This T cell receptor (beta chain) was found in a study of cytomegalovirus exposure and HLA in healthy donors. The PCR contained 60 Vbeta and 13 Jbeta primers. Some clones are missing from TCRdb's copy, which holds only in-frame ones; the method was immunoSEQ multiplex PCR. The sample lists about 100,000 clones, roughly 80% occurring once. This cohort consisted of healthy bone marrow donors. Study-wide results and caveats: TCR beta sequences numbering more than 15,000 were associated with HLA alleles at 0.05 false discovery rate in a later analysis.

Note on this clone: The antigen is unknown.

Sequenced material: PBMCs. This receptor was obtained from a man younger than 40 in good health and CMV-seronegative.

CDR3 sequence reads: CASSVEGGDWNEQFF. In nucleotides, the CDR3 is TGTGCCAGCAGCGTAGAAGGGGGGGACTGGAATGAGCAGTTCTTC. This chain uses TRBV9 with TRBJ2-1, with D perhaps matching TRBD2 (7 bases). V was clipped by 0 bases and J by 7 bases, with 14 bases between them. The CDR3 sequence is 15 residues long. Germline V lookup: CDR1 SGDLS, CDR2 YYNGEE.